This TCR beta chain was documented in a study of control samples from healthy donors and cancer patients. The germline gives CDR1 MDHEN, CDR2 SYDVKM. CDR3 length: 16 amino acids. J gave up 1 base and V 5 bases, and 8 bases lay outside the gene matches. Libraries were prepared by immunoSEQ multiplex PCR; TCRdb keeps only in-frame clonotypes and omits some of them. The sample has 55,000 to 70,000 clones, around 87% seen once. This TCR derives from a man between 60 and 75 years old with colorectal cancer. Material: PBMCs. The chain has TRBV28 and TRBJ2-3; 8 nucleotides line up with TRBD1. The CDR3 loop reads CASSPVQGARTDTQYF. The CDR3 DNA is TGTGCCAGCAGTCCCGTTCAGGGGGCGCGCACAGATACGCAGTATTTT.